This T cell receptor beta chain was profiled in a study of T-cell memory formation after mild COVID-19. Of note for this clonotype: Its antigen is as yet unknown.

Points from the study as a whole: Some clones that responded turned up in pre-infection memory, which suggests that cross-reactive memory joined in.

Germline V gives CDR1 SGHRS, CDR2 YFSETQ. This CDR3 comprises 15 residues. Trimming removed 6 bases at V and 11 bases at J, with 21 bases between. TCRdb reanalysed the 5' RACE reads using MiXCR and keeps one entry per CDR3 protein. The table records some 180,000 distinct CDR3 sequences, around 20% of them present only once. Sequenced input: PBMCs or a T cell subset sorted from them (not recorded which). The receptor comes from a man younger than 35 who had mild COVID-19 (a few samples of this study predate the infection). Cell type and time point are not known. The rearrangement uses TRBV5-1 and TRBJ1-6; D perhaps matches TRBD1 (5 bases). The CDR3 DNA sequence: TGCGCCAGCAAACCAACAGGAGGAAGTGGTCCACCCCTCCACTTT. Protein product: CASKPTGGSGPPLHF.